This T cell receptor beta chain originates from a study of beta chain features in type 1 diabetes. There are 14 residues in the CDR3. Trimming stripped 6 bases from V and 0 bases from J, with 9 bases between. The germline V gene encodes CDR1 MDHEN and CDR2 SYDVKM. Study-level findings and limits: When Type 1 diabetes patients were examined, their TCRB CDR3s proved moderately but significantly shorter in all four CD4+ subsets.

A remark on this clone: Its antigen is currently unknown.

Expressed TCRB transcripts were sequenced because the entire RNA isolate underwent reverse transcription. Sequencing was performed with immunoSEQ multiplex PCR; in TCRdb, only in-frame clones are kept and a portion is missing. The sample includes about 170,000 clones, around 8% of them seen just once. What was sequenced was central memory CD4+ T cells from blood. The origin of this receptor is a woman aged 40 to 49 with type 1 diabetes. The chain couples TRBV28 to TRBJ2-4; D perhaps matches TRBD2 (6 bases). In nucleotides, the CDR3 is TGTGCCAGCAGGGAGGGGCTAGCCAAAAACATTCAGTACTTC. Translated: CASREGLAKNIQYF.